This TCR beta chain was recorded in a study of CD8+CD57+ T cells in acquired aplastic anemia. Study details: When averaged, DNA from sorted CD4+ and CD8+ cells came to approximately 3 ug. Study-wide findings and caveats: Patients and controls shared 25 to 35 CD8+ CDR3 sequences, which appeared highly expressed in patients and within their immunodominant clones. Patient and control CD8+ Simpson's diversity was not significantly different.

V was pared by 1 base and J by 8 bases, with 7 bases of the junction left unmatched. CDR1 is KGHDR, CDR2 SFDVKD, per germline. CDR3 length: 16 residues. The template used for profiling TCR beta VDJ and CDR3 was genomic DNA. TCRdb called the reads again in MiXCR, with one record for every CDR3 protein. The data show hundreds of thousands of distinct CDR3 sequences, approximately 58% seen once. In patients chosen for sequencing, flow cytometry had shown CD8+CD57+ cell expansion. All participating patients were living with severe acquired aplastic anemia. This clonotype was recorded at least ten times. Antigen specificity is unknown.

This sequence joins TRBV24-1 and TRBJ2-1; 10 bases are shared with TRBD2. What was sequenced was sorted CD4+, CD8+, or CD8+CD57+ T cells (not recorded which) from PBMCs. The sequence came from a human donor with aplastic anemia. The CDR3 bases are TGTGCCACCAGTGATTTAGGCCTAGCGGGAGTCGATGAGCAGTTCTTC. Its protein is CATSDLGLAGVDEQFF.